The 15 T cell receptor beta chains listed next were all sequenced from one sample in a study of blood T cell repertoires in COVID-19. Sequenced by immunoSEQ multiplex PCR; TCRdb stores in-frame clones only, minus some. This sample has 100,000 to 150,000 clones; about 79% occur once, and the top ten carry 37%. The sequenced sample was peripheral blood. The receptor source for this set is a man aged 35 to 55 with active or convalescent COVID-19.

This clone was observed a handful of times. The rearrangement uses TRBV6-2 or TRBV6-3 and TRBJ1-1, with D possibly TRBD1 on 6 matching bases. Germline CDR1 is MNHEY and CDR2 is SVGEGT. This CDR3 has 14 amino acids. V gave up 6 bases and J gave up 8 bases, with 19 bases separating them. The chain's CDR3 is CASSITGTSNEAFF. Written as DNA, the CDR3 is TGTGCCAGCAGCATCACCGGGACAAGCAACGAAGCTTTCTTT.

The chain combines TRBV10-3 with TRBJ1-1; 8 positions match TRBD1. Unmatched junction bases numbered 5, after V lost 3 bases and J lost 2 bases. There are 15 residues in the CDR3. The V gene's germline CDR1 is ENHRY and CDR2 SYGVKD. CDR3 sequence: CAISDPGQDNTEAFF. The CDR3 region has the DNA TGTGCCATCAGTGACCCGGGACAGGATAACACTGAAGCTTTCTTT.

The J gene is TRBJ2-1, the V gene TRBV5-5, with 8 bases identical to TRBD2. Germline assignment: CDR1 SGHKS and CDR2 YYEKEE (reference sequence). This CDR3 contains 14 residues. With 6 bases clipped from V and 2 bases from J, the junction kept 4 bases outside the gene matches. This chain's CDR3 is CASKRGGPYNEQFF. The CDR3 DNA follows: TGTGCCAGCAAACGGGGGGGCCCCTACAATGAGCAGTTCTTC.

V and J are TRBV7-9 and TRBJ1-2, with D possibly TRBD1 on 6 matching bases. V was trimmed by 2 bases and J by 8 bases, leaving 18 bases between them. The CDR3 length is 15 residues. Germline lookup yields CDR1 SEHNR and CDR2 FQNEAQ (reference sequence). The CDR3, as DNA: TGTGCCAGCAGCTTATCAGGGGCCGGAAGAGGGGGCTACACCTTC. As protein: CASSLSGAGRGGYTF. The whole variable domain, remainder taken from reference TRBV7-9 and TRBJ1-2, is DTGVSQNPRHKITKRGQNVTFRCDPISEHNRLYWYRQTLGQGPEFLTYFQNEAQLEKSRLLSDRFSAERPKGSFSTLEIQRTEQGDSAMYLCASSLSGAGRGGYTFGSGTRLTVV.

The CDR3: CASSLNLAGGYNEQFF. CDR3 coding DNA: TGTGCCAGCAGCCTAAACCTAGCGGGAGGATACAATGAGCAGTTCTTC. The chain links TRBV3-1 (or the pseudogene TRBV3-2) to TRBJ2-1, with 11 bases lining up with TRBD2. Looked up from germline, CDR1 is LGHDT and CDR2 is YNNKEL (reference sequence). The CDR3 has 16 residues. V trimming: 4 bases; J trimming: 4 bases; junction bases outside the gene matches: 6.

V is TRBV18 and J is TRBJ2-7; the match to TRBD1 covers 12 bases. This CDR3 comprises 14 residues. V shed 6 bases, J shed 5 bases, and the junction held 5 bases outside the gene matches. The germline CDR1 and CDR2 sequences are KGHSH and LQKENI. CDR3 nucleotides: TGTGCCAGCTCGCCCGGGACAGGGGGCAACGAGCAGTACTTC. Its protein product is CASSPGTGGNEQYF.

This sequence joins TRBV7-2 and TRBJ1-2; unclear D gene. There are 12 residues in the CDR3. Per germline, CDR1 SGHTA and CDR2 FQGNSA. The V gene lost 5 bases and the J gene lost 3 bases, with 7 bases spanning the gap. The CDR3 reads CASSPDYYGYTF. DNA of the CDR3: TGTGCCAGCAGCCCGGACTACTATGGCTACACCTTC.

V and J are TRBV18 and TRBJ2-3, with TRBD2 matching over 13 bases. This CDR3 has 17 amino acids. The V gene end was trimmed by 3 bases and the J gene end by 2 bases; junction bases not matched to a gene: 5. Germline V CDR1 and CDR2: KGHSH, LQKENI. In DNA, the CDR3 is TGTGCCAGCTCACCCACCGGACTAGCGGGGGCCACAGATACGCAGTATTTT. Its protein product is CASSPTGLAGATDTQYF.

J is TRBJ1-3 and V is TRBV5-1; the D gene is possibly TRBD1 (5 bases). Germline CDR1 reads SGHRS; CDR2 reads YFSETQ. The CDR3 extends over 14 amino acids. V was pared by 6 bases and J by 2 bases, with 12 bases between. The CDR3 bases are TGCGCCAGCACACCTGACAGCGCTGGAAACACCATATATTTT. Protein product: CASTPDSAGNTIYF.

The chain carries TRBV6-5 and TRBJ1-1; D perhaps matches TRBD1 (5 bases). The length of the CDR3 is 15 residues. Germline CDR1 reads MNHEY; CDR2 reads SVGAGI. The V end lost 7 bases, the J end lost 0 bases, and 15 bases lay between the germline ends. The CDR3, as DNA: TGTGCCAGCAATTTGCGGACACCCTTGAACACTGAAGCTTTCTTT. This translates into CASNLRTPLNTEAFF.

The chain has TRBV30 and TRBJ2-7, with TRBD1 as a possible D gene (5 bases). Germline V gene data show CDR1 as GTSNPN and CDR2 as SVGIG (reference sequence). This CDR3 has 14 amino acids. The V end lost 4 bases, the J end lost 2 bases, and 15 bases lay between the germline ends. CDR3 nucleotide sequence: TGTGCCTGGACGCTACAGGAACATCCCTACGAGCAGTACTTC. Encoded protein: CAWTLQEHPYEQYF.

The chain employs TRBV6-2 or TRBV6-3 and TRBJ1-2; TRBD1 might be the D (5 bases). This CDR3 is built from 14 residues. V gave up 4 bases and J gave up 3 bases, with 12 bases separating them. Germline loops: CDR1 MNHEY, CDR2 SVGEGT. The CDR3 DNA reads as TGTGCCAGCAGTTCCCCAGGGCAATACTATGGCTACACCTTC. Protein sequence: CASSSPGQYYGYTF.

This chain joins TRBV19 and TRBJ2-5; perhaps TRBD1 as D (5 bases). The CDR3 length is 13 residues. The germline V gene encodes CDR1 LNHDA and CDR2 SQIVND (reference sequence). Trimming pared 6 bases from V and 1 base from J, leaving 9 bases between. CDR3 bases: TGTGCCAGTAGGCAGGGATTCCAAGAGACCCAGTACTTC. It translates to CASRQGFQETQYF.

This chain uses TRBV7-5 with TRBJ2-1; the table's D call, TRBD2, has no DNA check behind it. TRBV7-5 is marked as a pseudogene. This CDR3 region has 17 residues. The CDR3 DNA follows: TGTGTCAGAAGCTTACCCACCGGAGGGGTGTTCTACAATGAGCAGTTCTTC. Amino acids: CVRSLPTGGVFYNEQFF.

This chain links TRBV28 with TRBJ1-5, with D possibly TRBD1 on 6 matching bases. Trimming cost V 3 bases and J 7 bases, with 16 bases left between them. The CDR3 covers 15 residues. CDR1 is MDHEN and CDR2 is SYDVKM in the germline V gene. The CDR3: CASSFTGGTSQPQHF. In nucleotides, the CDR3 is TGTGCCAGCAGTTTCACTGGGGGCACAAGCCAGCCCCAGCATTTT.